Given below is one T cell receptor beta chain in context. As yet, its antigen is unknown. The data derive from a study of shared clonotypes between healthy human individuals. Study information: The plates for each donor numbered three CD4 naive, three CD4 memory, two CD8 naive and one CD8 memory.

Study findings and constraints: Generally, estimated richness proved larger in naive subsets than it did in memory subsets. Deeper or shallower sequencing was expected to change how clonotypes are shared among donors.

The CDR3 spans 14 residues. V shed 1 base, J shed 7 bases, and the junction held 6 bases outside the gene matches. Germline values: CDR1 SGHTA, CDR2 FQGNSA. Sequencing was performed with immunoSEQ multiplex PCR; in TCRdb, only in-frame clones are kept and a portion is missing. The table lists about 2.3 million clones, around 92% of them singletons. The chain combines TRBV7-2 with TRBJ2-5, with 7 bases that match TRBD1. The sequence came from a young man in good health. Some clones in this sample may be carry-over from other donors' samples. Sequencing was performed on naive CD4+ T cells from PBMCs. This sample's subset: CD45RA+ positively selected. The CDR3 loop is CASSLEVGQTTQYF. CDR3 nucleotide sequence: TGTGCCAGCAGCTTAGAAGTGGGACAGACGACCCAGTACTTC.